One T cell receptor beta chain is described in this entry. What it binds is unknown. This entry is derived from a study of T cells in narcolepsy. Study-level background: Patients with NT1 or NT2 and healthy control donors were enrolled. General study findings and limits: Autoreactive HCRT-specific and TRIB2-specific clonotypes were marked in same-patient CSF-versus-blood CD4+ comparisons. Blood of same and different patients, but not healthy controls, reportedly held recurring autoreactive clonotypes.

CDR1 SQVTM and CDR2 ANQGSEA come from the germline V gene. The CDR3 covers 12 residues. The V end lost 4 bases, the J end lost 5 bases, and 10 bases lay between the germline ends. Clones were sequenced by immunoSEQ multiplex PCR, and TCRdb holds only the in-frame ones, with some missing. The top ten clones hold about 0.95% of a sample with about 37,000 clones, around 80% of them seen once. Source material: memory (CD45RA-) CD4+ T cells from blood. This TCR was sampled from a human donor in good health. This chain links TRBV29-1 with TRBJ2-3, with D uncertain. The CDR3 nucleotides are TGCAGCGTTGTTGTGGGGTTAGATACGCAGTATTTT. Translated: CSVVVGLDTQYF.